These 27 T cell receptor beta chains originate from one sample sequenced in a study of shared T cell receptors in the human thymus. Sequenced by immunoSEQ multiplex PCR; TCRdb stores in-frame clones only, minus some. The repertoire holds 500,000 to 850,000 clones, with around 87% as singletons. These records were also assigned to another study, of human thymus T cells.

Sequencing used thymocytes. These receptors were taken from a boy under two years old with a congenital heart defect.

The V and J genes are TRBV15 and TRBJ2-7, with D maybe TRBD1 (6 bases). The CDR3 has 18 residues. In germline, CDR1 is LNHNV, CDR2 YYDKDF (reference sequence). The V end was cut by 0 bases, the J end by 0 bases, with 18 bases between. CDR3 in DNA: TGTGCCACCAGCAGAGACCCTAAAGGGACACCGAGCTCCTACGAGCAGTACTTC. It is translated as CATSRDPKGTPSSYEQYF.

The chain employs TRBV27 and TRBJ1-1, with 9 bases matching TRBD1. CDR1 and CDR2 (germline): MNHEY, SMNVEV (reference sequence). V trimming: 0 bases; J trimming: 8 bases; junction bases outside the gene matches: 10. This CDR3 contains 16 residues. In DNA form, the CDR3 reads TGTGCCAGCAGTTTATCGCCCGGACAGGGGAGGATAGAAGCTTTCTTT. Translated, it gives CASSLSPGQGRIEAFF.

The rearrangement joins TRBV5-4 to TRBJ2-7, with a tentative D call TRBD1 (6 bases). CDR3 size: 13 residues. CDR1 and CDR2 from the germline V gene are SGHNT and YYREEE (reference sequence). Trimming took off 4 bases at V and 5 bases at J, with 13 bases between the two ends. CDR3 DNA sequence: TGTGCCAGCAGCAGGGCCGCAGGGGACGAGCAGTACTTC. Its protein is CASSRAAGDEQYF.

The chain has TRBV30 and TRBJ1-1, with D possibly matching TRBD1 (6 bases). Per the germline V gene, CDR1 is GTSNPN and CDR2 is SVGIG (reference sequence). The V and J ends lost 5 bases and 6 bases respectively, with 25 bases between them. The CDR3 runs 16 residues. CDR3 sequence reads: CAWGLIPRARGAEAFF. For the CDR3, the DNA is TGTGCCTGGGGGCTGATCCCCCGGGCCAGGGGTGCTGAAGCTTTCTTT.

V usage is TRBV11-3 and J usage is TRBJ2-7, with TRBD1 matching 9 bases. The CDR3 totals 13 residues. Germline V lookup: CDR1 SGHNT, CDR2 YENEEA. The J segment lost 11 bases and the V segment lost 2 bases, leaving 7 bases of the junction unmatched. DNA for the CDR3: TGTGCCAGCAGCTTAAATACAGGGGGCCCGGAGTACTTC. This sequence encodes CASSLNTGGPEYF.

This clone was counted only a few times. The chain is built from TRBV18 and TRBJ1-3, with a tentative D call TRBD1 (5 bases). Germline V CDR1 and CDR2: KGHSH, LQKENI. The V and J ends lost 3 bases and 3 bases respectively, with 15 bases between them. The CDR3 is 16 residues long. CDR3 DNA: TGTGCCAGCTCACCCCCTAAGACAGATTTTGGAAACACCATATATTTT. It encodes CASSPPKTDFGNTIYF. Based on the CDR3 plus reference TRBV18 and TRBJ1-3, the full variable domain is NAGVMQNPRHLVRRRGQEARLRCSPMKGHSHVYWYRQLPEEGLKFMVYLQKENIIDESGMPKERFSAEFPKEGPSILRIQQVVRGDSAAYFCASSPPKTDFGNTIYFGEGSWLTVV.

The rearrangement joins TRBV12-5 to TRBJ2-1; a weak D match, TRBD1 (6 bases). The CDR3 contains 11 residues. Germline V gene data show CDR1 as LGHNT and CDR2 as FRNRAP. Trimming took off 8 bases at V and 5 bases at J, with 7 bases between the two ends. CDR3 protein: CASPGDNEQFF. The CDR3 DNA sequence: TGTGCTAGTCCAGGGGACAATGAGCAGTTCTTC.

The gene calls are TRBV30 and TRBJ2-6; 9 nucleotides match TRBD2. CDR3 size: 20 residues. Germline V CDR1 and CDR2: GTSNPN, SVGIG (reference sequence). V gave up 3 bases and J gave up 0 bases; unmatched junction bases: 15. The CDR3 loop reads CAWSRLAVYPKVSGANVLTF. For the CDR3, the DNA is TGTGCCTGGAGCCGACTAGCGGTCTACCCAAAAGTCTCTGGGGCCAACGTCCTGACTTTC. The complete variable domain, with remaining parts taken from reference TRBV30 and TRBJ2-6, reads SQTIHQWPATLVQPVGSPLSLECTVEGTSNPNLYWYRQAAGRGLQLLFYSVGIGQISSEVPQNLSASRPQDRQFILSSKKLLLSDSGFYLCAWSRLAVYPKVSGANVLTFGAGSRLTVL.

This clone turned up a few times. J is TRBJ2-7 and V is TRBV18; tentatively, D is TRBD1 (6 bases). The CDR3 has 16 amino acids. V dropped 4 bases and J dropped 4 bases, with 20 bases sitting between them. Per the germline V gene, CDR1 is KGHSH and CDR2 is LQKENI. CDR3 nucleotide sequence: TGTGCCAGCTCACGACGAGCTCAGGGGATGGGGTACGAGCAGTACTTC. This encodes CASSRRAQGMGYEQYF.

A remark on this clone: A junction boundary mismatches the germline segment, possibly from a read error. This sequence joins TRBV19 and TRBJ2-7; D remains unclear. CDR3 length: 14 amino acids. The germline V gene has CDR1 LNHDA and CDR2 SQIVND (reference sequence). CDR3 amino acids: CASSLEHGAYEQYF. Here the CDR3 DNA reads TGTGCCAGTAGTTTAGAGCACGGAGCCTACGAGCAGTACTTC.

The gene calls are TRBV7-2 and TRBJ2-5; TRBD2 matches at 9 bases. The CDR3 is 15 amino acids. J lost 5 bases, V lost 1 base, and 5 bases had no gene match. The V gene's germline CDR1 is SGHTA and CDR2 FQGNSA. CDR3 in amino acids: CASSLGAGGSETQYF. The CDR3 DNA is TGTGCCAGCAGCTTAGGAGCGGGAGGATCGGAGACCCAGTACTTC. Complete variable domain (other parts from reference TRBV7-2 and TRBJ2-5): GAGVSQSPSNKVTEKGKDVELRCDPISGHTALYWYRQSLGQGLEFLIYFQGNSAPDKSGLPSDRFSAERTGGSVSTLTIQRTQQEDSAVYLCASSLGAGGSETQYFGPGTRLLVL.

This chain joins TRBV7-2 and TRBJ1-2, with a tentative D call TRBD1 (5 bases). CDR1 is SGHTA and CDR2 is FQGNSA in the germline V gene. V lost 7 bases and J 2 bases, leaving 17 bases between the germline ends. The CDR3 runs 15 residues. The chain's CDR3 is CASTEEGRPNYGYTF. The CDR3 bases are TGTGCCAGCACCGAGGAGGGGAGACCCAACTATGGCTACACCTTC.

This chain connects TRBV6-5 to TRBJ1-2, with TRBD1 matching over 7 bases. The V gene's germline CDR1 is MNHEY and CDR2 SVGAGI. This CDR3 is built from 15 residues. The V gene end was trimmed by 4 bases and the J gene end by 4 bases; junction bases not matched to a gene: 9. The chain's CDR3 is CASSFQTGKGYGYTF. The CDR3 coding sequence is TGTGCCAGCAGTTTCCAGACAGGGAAAGGCTATGGCTACACCTTC.

The chain recombines TRBV6-1 with TRBJ1-1, with 8 bases aligning to TRBD1. The CDR3 is 14 residues long. J was trimmed by 4 bases and V by 3 bases; bases with no gene match: 4. Germline values: CDR1 MNHNS, CDR2 SASEGT. Written as DNA, the CDR3 is TGTGCCAGCAGTGATTTCACAGGGGGCACTGAAGCTTTCTTT. Protein sequence: CASSDFTGGTEAFF.

This chain joins TRBV6-5 and TRBJ1-4; D not resolved. Germline values: CDR1 MNHEY, CDR2 SVGAGI. The CDR3 spans 16 residues. V lost 5 bases and J lost 7, with 20 bases in between. The CDR3 DNA sequence: TGTGCCAGCAGTCACTACCTACAAGGAGGACGTGAAAAACTGTTTTTT. Translating it yields CASSHYLQGGREKLFF.

The rearrangement joins TRBV4-3 to TRBJ1-5; perhaps TRBD1 as D (6 bases). The length of the CDR3 is 17 residues. The ends were cut back, 0 bases at V and 5 bases at J, with 17 bases in the middle. Germline V gives CDR1 LGHNA, CDR2 YSLEER. CDR3 sequence: CASSQDWRRGGHQPQHF. The CDR3 nucleotides read TGCGCCAGCAGCCAAGATTGGAGACGGGGGGGCCATCAGCCCCAGCATTTT.

The V gene is TRBV6-1, the J gene TRBJ1-2; 10 positions match TRBD1. Per germline, CDR1 MNHNS and CDR2 SASEGT. V lost 3 bases and J lost 3; bases outside the gene matches: 19. This CDR3 spans 20 amino acids. The CDR3 DNA reads TGTGCCAGCAGTGATAGGGACAGGGGAGTGTGTCCCCCTCCCTACTATGGCTACACCTTC. This codes for CASSDRDRGVCPPPYYGYTF.

For this clone: As the CDR3 is not closed by the conserved phenylalanine or tryptophan, this likely results from a read error. The chain recombines TRBV6-6 with TRBJ1-2, with TRBD1 matching over 10 bases. The CDR3 extends over 14 amino acids. With V trimmed by 2 bases and J by 8 bases, 5 bases remained unmatched. Per the germline V gene, CDR1 is MNHNY and CDR2 is SVGAGI (reference sequence). The CDR3 loop reads CASSYGTGEGGYTL. DNA for the CDR3: TGTGCCAGCAGTTACGGGACAGGGGAAGGGGGCTACACCCTC.

This clone has a single count. The J gene is TRBJ2-2, the V gene TRBV7-7; the D is unclear. Germline loops: CDR1 SSHAT, CDR2 FNYEAQ (reference sequence). V was shortened by 1 base and J by 7 bases, with 7 bases between the two germline ends. This CDR3 has 13 amino acids. The CDR3 loop is CASSLVLHGELFF. The CDR3 DNA reads TGTGCCAGCAGCTTAGTGTTACACGGGGAGCTGTTTTTT.

The gene calls are TRBV28 and TRBJ2-7, with a tentative D call TRBD1 (5 bases). Trimming cost V 6 bases and J 1 base, with 19 bases left between them. This CDR3 region has 16 residues. Germline CDR1 MDHEN, CDR2 SYDVKM. As DNA, the CDR3 is TGTGCCAGCAGCCCCCTTGAAAACAGGATTTCCTACGAGCAGTACTTC. Amino acids: CASSPLENRISYEQYF.

The chain employs TRBV28 and TRBJ1-5, with TRBD1 matching 7 bases. Germline V CDR1 and CDR2: MDHEN, SYDVKM. Trimming at V came to 4 bases and at J to 8 bases, leaving 14 bases not matched to a gene. The CDR3 is 16 residues long. The CDR3 spells CASSSGADRVGEPQHF. Here the CDR3 DNA reads TGTGCCAGCAGTTCGGGAGCAGACAGGGTGGGAGAGCCCCAGCATTTT.

V gene TRBV14 combines with J gene TRBJ2-3; 12 bases fit TRBD2. Germline V gene data show CDR1 as SGHDN and CDR2 as FVKESK. J was trimmed by 4 bases and V by 5 bases; bases with no gene match: 10. This CDR3 contains 17 residues. The CDR3 region is CASSTRTSGDPADTQYF. The CDR3 nucleotides read TGTGCCAGCAGCACCCGGACTAGCGGGGATCCCGCAGATACGCAGTATTTT. The variable domain in full, with the rest retrieved from reference TRBV14 and TRBJ2-3, is EAGVTQFPSHSVIEKGQTVTLRCDPISGHDNLYWYRRVMGKEIKFLLHFVKESKQDESGMPNNRFLAERTGGTYSTLKVQPAELEDSGVYFCASSTRTSGDPADTQYFGPGTRLTVL.

J is TRBJ2-7 and V is TRBV4-1; 11 bases agree with TRBD1. The length of the CDR3 is 16 residues. Germline CDR1 reads MGHRA; CDR2 reads YSYEKL. Trimming took 0 bases from V and 4 from J; bases not matched to a gene: 5. This CDR3 is CASSQEPGQGVYEQYF. The CDR3 DNA reads as TGCGCCAGCAGCCAAGAACCGGGACAGGGGGTGTACGAGCAGTACTTC.

CDR3 nucleotide sequence: TGTGCCAGCAGCACCCGCCCTCGCGAGCCAGATACGCAGTATTTT. Amino acids: CASSTRPREPDTQYF. This chain joins TRBV9 and TRBJ2-3; D is uncertain. The length of the CDR3 is 15 residues. V was cut by 4 bases and J by 4 bases, with 16 bases left in between. Germline V lookup: CDR1 SGDLS, CDR2 YYNGEE.

J is TRBJ2-1 and V is TRBV18; 8 positions match TRBD2. The germline V gene encodes CDR1 KGHSH and CDR2 LQKENI. The V segment lost 1 base and the J segment 2 bases; nucleotides outside the gene matches: 10. This CDR3 comprises 18 residues. The CDR3 loop is CASSPQTLADLTYNEQFF. CDR3 nucleotide sequence: TGTGCCAGCTCACCACAGACACTAGCGGACTTAACCTACAATGAGCAGTTCTTC.

The rearrangement links TRBV28 to TRBJ2-7; 8 nucleotides agree with TRBD2. Germline V gene lookup returns CDR1 MDHEN and CDR2 SYDVKM. After removal of 8 bases from V and 2 bases from J, the junction contained 2 bases not matched to a gene. The CDR3 spans 12 residues. The CDR3 sequence is CASRSGTYEQYF. DNA of the CDR3: TGTGCCAGCCGTAGCGGGACCTACGAGCAGTACTTC. The full variable domain, its missing parts supplied by reference TRBV28 and TRBJ2-7, is DVKVTQSSRYLVKRTGEKVFLECVQDMDHENMFWYRQDPGLGLRLIYFSYDVKMKEKGDIPEGYSVSREKKERFSLILESASTNQTSMYLCASRSGTYEQYFGPGTRLTVT.

V usage is TRBV7-2 and J usage is TRBJ1-2, with D possibly TRBD1 on 6 matching bases. Germline lookup yields CDR1 SGHTA and CDR2 FQGNSA. The CDR3 length is 13 residues. With 5 bases removed from V and 3 bases from J, the gap between germline ends came to 10 bases. The CDR3 is CASSPGQYYGYTF. Written as DNA, the CDR3 is TGTGCCAGCAGCCCCGGACAGTACTATGGCTACACCTTC.